The following is a TCR beta chain sequence with its context. The CDR3 sequence is 15 residues long. The J segment lost 4 bases and the V segment lost 5 bases, leaving 6 bases of the junction unmatched. The germline V gene encodes CDR1 PRHDT and CDR2 FYEKMQ (reference sequence). This entry comes from a study of low-dose radiotherapy and immunotherapy resistance in tumors. At the level of the study: Patients received 300 mg of oral aspirin each day across four cycles, commencing on cycle 1 day 1.

Time point denoted: before trial treatment. Priming of first-strand cDNA relied on TRAV- and TRBV-specific primers (covering alpha and beta chains). The authors ran approximately 20 PCR cycles to amplify TCRs with a constant-region primer and V-primer adapter. TCRdb re-analysed the reads in MiXCR, keeping a single row per CDR3 protein. The repertoire has about 39,000 distinct CDR3 sequences, roughly 31% of them found once; the top ten carry about 3.7%. This clonotype originated in a male donor with gallbladder cancer. The rearrangement uses TRBV13 and TRBJ2-1; 9 nucleotides line up with TRBD1. Specimen: PBMCs, collected before treatment. CDR3 sequence reads: CASSGRGQGYNEQFF. The CDR3 DNA follows: TGTGCCAGCAGCGGCCGGGGACAGGGATACAATGAGCAGTTCTTC.